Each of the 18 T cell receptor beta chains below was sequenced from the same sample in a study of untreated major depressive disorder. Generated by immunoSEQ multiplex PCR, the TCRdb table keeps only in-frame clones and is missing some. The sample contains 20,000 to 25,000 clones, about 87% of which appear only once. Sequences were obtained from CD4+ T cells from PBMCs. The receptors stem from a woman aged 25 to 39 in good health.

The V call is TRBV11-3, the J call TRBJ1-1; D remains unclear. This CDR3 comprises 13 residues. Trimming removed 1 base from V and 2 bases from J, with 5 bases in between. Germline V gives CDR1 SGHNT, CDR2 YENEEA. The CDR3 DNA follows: TGTGCCAGCAGCTTAGCGCCTAACACTGAAGCTTTCTTT. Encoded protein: CASSLAPNTEAFF.

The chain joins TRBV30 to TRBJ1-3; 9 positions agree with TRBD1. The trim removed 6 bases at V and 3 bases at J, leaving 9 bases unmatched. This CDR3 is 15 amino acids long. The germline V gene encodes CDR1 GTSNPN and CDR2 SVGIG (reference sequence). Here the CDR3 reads CACSRQGVYGNTIYF. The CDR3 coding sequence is TGTGCCTGTTCAAGACAGGGGGTATATGGAAACACCATATATTTT.

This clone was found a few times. CDR3 residues: CASSSDYSNQPQHF. The DNA for the CDR3 is TGTGCCAGCTCGTCAGATTATAGCAATCAGCCCCAGCATTTT. The chain joins TRBV18 to TRBJ1-5, with no clear D. The length of the CDR3 is 14 residues. Germline V gene lookup returns CDR1 KGHSH and CDR2 LQKENI. The ends were cut back, 6 bases at V and 0 bases at J, with 9 bases in the middle. Using reference TRBV18 and TRBJ1-5 for the parts outside the CDR3, the full variable domain is NAGVMQNPRHLVRRRGQEARLRCSPMKGHSHVYWYRQLPEEGLKFMVYLQKENIIDESGMPKERFSAEFPKEGPSILRIQQVVRGDSAAYFCASSSDYSNQPQHFGDGTRLSIL.

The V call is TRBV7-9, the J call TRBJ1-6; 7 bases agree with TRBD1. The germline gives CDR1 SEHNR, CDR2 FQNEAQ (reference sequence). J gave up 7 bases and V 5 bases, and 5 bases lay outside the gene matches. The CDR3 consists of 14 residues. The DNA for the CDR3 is TGTGCCAGCAGCCCGGGACAGAGAAATTCACCCCTCCACTTT. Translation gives CASSPGQRNSPLHF.

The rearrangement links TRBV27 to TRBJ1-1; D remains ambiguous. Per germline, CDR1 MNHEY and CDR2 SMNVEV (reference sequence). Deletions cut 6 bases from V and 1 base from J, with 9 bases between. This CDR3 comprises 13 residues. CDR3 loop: CASRHAKNTEAFF. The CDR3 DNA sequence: TGTGCCAGCAGACACGCCAAGAACACTGAAGCTTTCTTT.

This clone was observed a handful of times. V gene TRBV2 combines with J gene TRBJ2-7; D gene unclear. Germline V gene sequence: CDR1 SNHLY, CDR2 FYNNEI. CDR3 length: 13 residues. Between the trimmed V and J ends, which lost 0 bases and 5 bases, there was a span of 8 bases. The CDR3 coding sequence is TGTGCCAGCAGTGAAGCGCAACGGGACGAGCAGTACTTC. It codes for CASSEAQRDEQYF.

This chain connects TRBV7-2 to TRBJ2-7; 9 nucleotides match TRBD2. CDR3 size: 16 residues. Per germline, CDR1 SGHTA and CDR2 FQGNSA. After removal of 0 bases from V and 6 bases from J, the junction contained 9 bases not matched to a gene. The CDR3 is CASSLARASGAGEQYF. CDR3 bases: TGTGCCAGCAGCTTAGCGCGGGCTAGCGGGGCCGGCGAGCAGTACTTC.

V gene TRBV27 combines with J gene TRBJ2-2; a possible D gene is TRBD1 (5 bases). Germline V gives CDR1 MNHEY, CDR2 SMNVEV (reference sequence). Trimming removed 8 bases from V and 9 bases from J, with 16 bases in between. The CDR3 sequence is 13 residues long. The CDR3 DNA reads TGTGCCAGCGGACAAGAAAGACGTAGGGAGCTGTTTTTT. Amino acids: CASGQERRRELFF.

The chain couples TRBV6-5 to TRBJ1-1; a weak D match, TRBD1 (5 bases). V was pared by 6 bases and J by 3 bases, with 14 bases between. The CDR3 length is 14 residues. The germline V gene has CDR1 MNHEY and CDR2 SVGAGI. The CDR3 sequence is CASSRLIGDTEAFF. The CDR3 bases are TGTGCCAGCAGCCGGCTCATAGGGGACACTGAAGCTTTCTTT.

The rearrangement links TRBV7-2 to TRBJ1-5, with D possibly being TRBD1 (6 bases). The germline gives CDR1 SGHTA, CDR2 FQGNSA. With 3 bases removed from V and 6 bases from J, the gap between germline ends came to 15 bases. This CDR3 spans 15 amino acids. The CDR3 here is CASSFLLGAGQPQHF. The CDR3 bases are TGTGCCAGCAGCTTTCTTCTGGGGGCGGGTCAGCCCCAGCATTTT.

CDR3 coding DNA: TGTGCCAGCAGTTTATGGGGGGCCCAGTTCTTC. Translation gives CASSLWGAQFF. V and J are TRBV28 and TRBJ2-1, with D perhaps matching TRBD1 (6 bases). The CDR3 runs to 11 residues. V lost 0 bases and J lost 13, with 7 bases in between. Germline CDR1 reads MDHEN; CDR2 reads SYDVKM.

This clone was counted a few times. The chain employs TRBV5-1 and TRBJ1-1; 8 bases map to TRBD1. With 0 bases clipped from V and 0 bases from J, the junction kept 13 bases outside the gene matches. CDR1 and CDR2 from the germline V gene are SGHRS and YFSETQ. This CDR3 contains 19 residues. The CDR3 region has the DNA TGCGCCAGCAGCTTGGCCAGGGGGCGGCCCGCACGTATGAACACTGAAGCTTTCTTT. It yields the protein CASSLARGRPARMNTEAFF.

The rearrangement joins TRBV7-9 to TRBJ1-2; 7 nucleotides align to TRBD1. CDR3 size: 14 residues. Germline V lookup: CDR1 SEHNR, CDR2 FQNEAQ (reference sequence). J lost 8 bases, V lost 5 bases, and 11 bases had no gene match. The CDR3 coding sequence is TGTGCCAGCAGCCAAGGGGGCCAGGGCGGAGGCTACACCTTC. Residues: CASSQGGQGGGYTF. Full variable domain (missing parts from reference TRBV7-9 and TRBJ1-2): DTGVSQNPRHKITKRGQNVTFRCDPISEHNRLYWYRQTLGQGPEFLTYFQNEAQLEKSRLLSDRFSAERPKGSFSTLEIQRTEQGDSAMYLCASSQGGQGGGYTFGSGTRLTVV.

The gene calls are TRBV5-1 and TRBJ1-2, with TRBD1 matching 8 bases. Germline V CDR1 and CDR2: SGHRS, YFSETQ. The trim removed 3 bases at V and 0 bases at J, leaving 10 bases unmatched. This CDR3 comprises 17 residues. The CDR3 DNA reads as TGCGCCAGCAGCTGGGGACCGACAGGGGTTGCTAACTATGGCTACACCTTC. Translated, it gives CASSWGPTGVANYGYTF.

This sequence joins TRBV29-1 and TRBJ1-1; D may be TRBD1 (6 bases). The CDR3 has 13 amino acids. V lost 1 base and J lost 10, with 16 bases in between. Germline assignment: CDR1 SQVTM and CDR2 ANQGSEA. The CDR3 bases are TGCAGCGTTGAAGGAAGGGCAGGGGTCGGAGCTTTCTTT. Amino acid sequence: CSVEGRAGVGAFF.

The DNA for the CDR3 is TGTGCCAGCATTCGGGCTGGGGTGGTAGGGGGCGGGTACGAGCAGTACTTC. This sequence encodes CASIRAGVVGGGYEQYF. This sequence joins TRBV7-8 and TRBJ2-7, with TRBD1 identical over 7 bases. V trimming: 7 bases; J trimming: 4 bases; junction bases outside the gene matches: 19. CDR1 is SGHVS and CDR2 is FQNEAQ in the germline V gene. The CDR3 has 17 amino acids.

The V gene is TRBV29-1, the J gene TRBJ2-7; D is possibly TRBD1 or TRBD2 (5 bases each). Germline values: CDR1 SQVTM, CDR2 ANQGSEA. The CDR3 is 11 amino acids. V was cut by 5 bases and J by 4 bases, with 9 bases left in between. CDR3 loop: CSVTRGYEQYF. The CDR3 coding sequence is TGCAGCGTTACTAGGGGTTACGAGCAGTACTTC.

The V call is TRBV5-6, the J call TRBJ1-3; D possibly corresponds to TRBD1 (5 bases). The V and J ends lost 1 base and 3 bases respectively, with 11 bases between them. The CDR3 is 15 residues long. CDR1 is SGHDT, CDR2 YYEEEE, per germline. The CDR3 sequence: CASSLWGVGGNTIYF. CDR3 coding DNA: TGTGCCAGCAGCTTGTGGGGGGTTGGTGGAAACACCATATATTTT. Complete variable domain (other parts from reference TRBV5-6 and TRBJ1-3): DAGVTQSPTHLIKTRGQQVTLRCSPKSGHDTVSWYQQALGQGPQFIFQYYEEEERQRGNFPDRFSGHQFPNYSSELNVNALLLGDSALYLCASSLWGVGGNTIYFGEGSWLTVV.